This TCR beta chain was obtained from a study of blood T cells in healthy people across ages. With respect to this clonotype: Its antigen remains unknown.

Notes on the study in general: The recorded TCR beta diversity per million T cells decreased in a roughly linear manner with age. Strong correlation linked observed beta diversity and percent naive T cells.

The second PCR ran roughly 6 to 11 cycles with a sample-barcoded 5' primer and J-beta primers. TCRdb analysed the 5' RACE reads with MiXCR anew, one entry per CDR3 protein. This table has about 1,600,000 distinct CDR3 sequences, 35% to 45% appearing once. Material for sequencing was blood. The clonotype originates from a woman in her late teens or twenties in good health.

The CDR3 region has the DNA TGCAGTGCTAGCTCCCCAAGCGGGAGAGAGACCCAGTACTTC. As protein: CSASSPSGRETQYF. The chain uses TRBV20-1 and TRBJ2-7; TRBD2 matches at 8 bases. The J call is doubtful: the DNA matches TRBJ2-5 better. Germline assignment: CDR1 DFQATT and CDR2 SNEGSKA (reference sequence). The CDR3 spans 14 residues.